This T cell receptor (beta chain) was recorded in a study of metastatic and nonmetastatic thyroid tumors. Patients were all untreated before their thyroid surgery. Through MiXCR, TCRdb re-clonotyped the PCR reads. The repertoire has some 30,000 clones, approximately 7.4% of them found once; the top ten carry roughly two fifths. This clone was counted at least ten times. Material: blood. This TCR came from a female donor with papillary thyroid cancer or a benign thyroid nodule (not recorded which). Some clones in this sample may be carry-over from other donors' samples.

Written as DNA, the CDR3 is TGTGCCACCAGTGACCCGGACAGGGATCAGCCCCAGCATTTT. Encoded protein: CATSDPDRDQPQHF. The J gene is TRBJ1-5, the V gene TRBV24-1; 8 positions agree with TRBD1. J lost 5 bases, V lost 4 bases, and 3 bases had no gene match. CDR1 is KGHDR and CDR2 is SFDVKD in the germline V gene. The CDR3 spans 14 residues.